What follows are 15 T cell receptor beta chains derived from one specimen sequenced in a study of Graves' ophthalmopathy and Graves' hyperthyroidism. Amplified material comprised TCR beta CDR3 regions derived from RNA transcripts. The library came from an HTBI-primed first-round RT-PCR and a second-round multiplex PCR. One entry per CDR3 protein, called by TCRdb with MiXCR from the multiplex PCR reads. Counted here are a few hundred thousand distinct CDR3 sequences, 15% occurring once; the ten biggest clones make up 5.5% to 8%. The sample comprised peripheral blood. These TCRs come from a woman younger than 35 with stable Graves' hyperthyroidism.

This clonotype was detected ten times or more. This sequence joins TRBV29-1 and TRBJ1-2; the D is unclear. Germline CDR1 is SQVTM and CDR2 is ANQGSEA. CDR3 length: 15 amino acids. Trimming removed 0 bases at V and 2 bases at J, with 13 bases between. CDR3 sequence: CSVEEEYGSNYGYTF. CDR3 coding DNA: TGCAGCGTTGAAGAGGAGTATGGTTCAAACTATGGCTACACCTTC. The full variable domain, completed using reference TRBV29-1 and TRBJ1-2, is SAVISQKPSRDICQRGTSLTIQCQVDSQVTMMFWYRQQPGQSLTLIATANQGSEATYESGFVIDKFPISRPNLTFSTLTVSNMSPEDSSIYLCSVEEEYGSNYGYTFGSGTRLTVV.

This CDR3 reads CASNWDTGELFF. CDR3 nucleotide sequence: TGCGCCAGCAATTGGGACACCGGGGAGCTGTTTTTT. V and J are TRBV5-1 and TRBJ2-2; D not resolved. V was clipped by 6 bases and J by 3 bases, with 6 bases between them. The germline V gene has CDR1 SGHRS and CDR2 YFSETQ. The CDR3 length is 12 residues.

The chain joins TRBV20-1 to TRBJ2-2; 10 bases align to TRBD2. CDR3 length equals 16 residues. V was clipped by 2 bases and J by 7 bases; unmatched bases: 10. CDR1 and CDR2 (germline): DFQATT, SNEGSKA (reference sequence). CDR3 region: CSARLPQRGGGGELFF. CDR3 bases: TGCAGTGCTAGATTACCCCAGCGGGGGGGCGGCGGGGAGCTGTTTTTT.

V usage is TRBV7-8 and J usage is TRBJ2-5, with D perhaps matching TRBD2 (5 bases). V lost 0 bases to trimming and J lost 1 base, with 9 bases between them. The germline gives CDR1 SGHVS, CDR2 FQNEAQ. The CDR3 loop spans 15 amino acids. Here the CDR3 reads CASSLALGLQETQYF. The CDR3 nucleotides read TGTGCCAGCAGCTTAGCGTTAGGACTCCAAGAGACCCAGTACTTC.

Points on this clonotype: A single base separates this from a much larger clone, so it may be a read error. The rearrangement links TRBV11-2 to TRBJ1-5, with 7 positions matching TRBD1. Germline assignment: CDR1 SGHAT and CDR2 FQNNGV. The CDR3 has 17 residues. V lost 5 bases and J lost 1; bases outside the gene matches: 11. The CDR3 DNA reads as TGTGCCAGCAGCCATGCCACAGGGGTGTTGAGCAATCAGCCCCAGCATTTT. It translates to CASSHATGVLSNQPQHF.

The V call is TRBV19, the J call TRBJ1-5; TRBD1 might be the D (5 bases). The germline V gene has CDR1 LNHDA and CDR2 SQIVND (reference sequence). The CDR3 length is 15 residues. V gave up 3 bases and J gave up 1 base, with 10 bases separating them. CDR3 residues: CASSITGASNQPQHF. CDR3 coding DNA: TGTGCCAGTAGTATTACAGGAGCGAGCAATCAGCCCCAGCATTTT.

The J gene is TRBJ1-2, the V gene TRBV4-1; D is unresolved. This CDR3 contains 14 residues. Germline V gene data show CDR1 as MGHRA and CDR2 as YSYEKL. Trimming pared 0 bases from V and 4 bases from J, leaving 9 bases between. In nucleotides, the CDR3 is TGCGCCAGCAGCCAAGAGGCGGGAAGCTATGGCTACACCTTC. Protein product: CASSQEAGSYGYTF.

This clonotype was observed many times. This rearrangement joins TRBV24-1 to TRBJ2-3; 7 bases are a match to TRBD1. The CDR3 spans 16 residues. V lost 5 bases to trimming and J lost 0 bases; unmatched junction nucleotides: 7. The V gene's germline CDR1 is KGHDR and CDR2 SFDVKD. CDR3 amino acids: CATSGIQGSSTDTQYF. The CDR3 region has the DNA TGTGCCACCAGTGGGATACAGGGGTCTAGCACAGATACGCAGTATTTT.

This clonotype was found many times. Since the CDR3 does not end with the conserved phenylalanine or tryptophan, this likely comes from a read error. This sequence joins TRBV11-2 and TRBJ1-1; TRBD1 is a possible D gene (5 bases). With 2 bases removed from V and 1 base from J, the gap between germline ends came to 20 bases. This CDR3 spans 18 amino acids. The germline CDR1 and CDR2 sequences are SGHAT and FQNNGV. CDR3: CASSLSFRVTDRNTEAFL. The CDR3 region has the DNA TGTGCCAGCAGCTTATCTTTTCGGGTGACAGACAGGAACACTGAAGCTTTCCTT.

This clonotype appeared a few times. The chain recombines TRBV15 with TRBJ2-6; 8 bases align to TRBD1. Germline V gives CDR1 LNHNV, CDR2 YYDKDF (reference sequence). The CDR3 contains 19 residues. V gave up 2 bases and J gave up 2 bases; unmatched junction bases: 11. The CDR3 sequence is CATSRYGQGVLTGANVLTF. DNA for the CDR3: TGTGCCACCAGCAGATATGGACAGGGCGTACTAACTGGGGCCAACGTCCTGACTTTC.

Ten or more counts support this clonotype. J is TRBJ1-2 and V is TRBV14; D ambiguous. Germline CDR1 and CDR2: SGHDN and FVKESK. With 0 bases removed from V and 2 bases from J, the gap between germline ends came to 10 bases. CDR3 size: 15 residues. The CDR3 bases are TGTGCCAGCAGCCAAGAAGGGCTGGGGAACTATGGCTACACCTTC. Translating it yields CASSQEGLGNYGYTF.

V gene TRBV5-1 combines with J gene TRBJ2-7; D ambiguous. V lost 4 bases to trimming and J lost 6 bases, with 14 bases between them. The V gene's germline CDR1 is SGHRS and CDR2 YFSETQ. This CDR3 comprises 13 residues. The CDR3 loop is CASSRTPPSEQYF. CDR3 nucleotide sequence: TGCGCCAGCAGCCGGACCCCCCCCAGCGAGCAGTACTTC.

CDR3 in DNA: TGTGCCAGCAGCCCTTGGACAGGGAAGGGTCACACTGAAGCTTTCTTT. Its translation: CASSPWTGKGHTEAFF. The chain combines TRBV7-3 with TRBJ1-1, with 8 bases lining up with TRBD1. The length of the CDR3 is 16 residues. The V segment lost 5 bases and the J segment 3 bases; nucleotides outside the gene matches: 11. Per the germline V gene, CDR1 is SGHTA and CDR2 is FQGTGA.

This clonotype was counted at least ten times. The CDR3: CASSYEGVVQPQHF. CDR3 DNA: TGTGCCAGCAGTTACGAAGGGGTGGTTCAGCCCCAGCATTTT. V gene TRBV3-1 combines with J gene TRBJ1-5; D perhaps matches TRBD1 (5 bases). Germline V gives CDR1 LGHDT, CDR2 YNNKEL (reference sequence). This CDR3 is 14 amino acids long. V was clipped by 6 bases and J by 6 bases, with 15 bases between them.

This clonotype was picked up many times. The genes are TRBV12-3 or TRBV12-4 and TRBJ1-6; the D gene is possibly TRBD1 (5 bases). The ends were cut back, 0 bases at V and 11 bases at J, with 14 bases in the middle. The length of the CDR3 is 15 residues. CDR3 protein: CASSLAGGSKAPLHF. CDR3 sequence (DNA): TGTGCCAGCAGTTTAGCCGGGGGAAGCAAGGCACCCCTCCACTTT.